Shown below are 2 T cell receptor beta chains from a single sample sequenced in a study of OX40 agonist ivuxolimab in advanced cancers. Assay: immunoSEQ multiplex PCR; the TCRdb copy retains only in-frame clones and omits some. Here the sample spans around 59,000 clones, around 89% being singletons. This material consisted of CD4+ or CD8+ T cells sorted from blood, taken in a trial of the OX40 agonist ivuxolimab. All receptors come from an adult with an advanced solid tumor such as melanoma, head and neck, liver or kidney cancer.

The chain is built from TRBV30 and TRBJ1-4; D gene ambiguous. The CDR3 is 10 residues long. Per germline, CDR1 GTSNPN and CDR2 SVGIG (reference sequence). The V and J ends lost 5 bases and 7 bases respectively, with 5 bases between them. The CDR3 protein is CAWAGEKLFF. The DNA of the CDR3 is TGTGCCTGGGCCGGTGAAAAACTGTTTTTT.

The V call is TRBV29-1, the J call TRBJ2-3, with 10 bases identical to TRBD1. Germline V gene lookup returns CDR1 SQVTM and CDR2 ANQGSEA. With 2 bases clipped from V and 4 bases from J, the junction kept 9 bases outside the gene matches. The CDR3 covers 16 residues. CDR3 nucleotide sequence: TGCAGCGTTGAACCCCGTGACAGGGGGCCCCCAGATACGCAGTATTTT. It translates to CSVEPRDRGPPDTQYF.